This TCR beta chain was sequenced for a study of blood T cells in healthy people across ages. A second PCR of roughly 6 to 12 cycles used a sample-barcoded 5' primer and a J-beta primer mix. TCRdb analysed the 5' RACE reads with MiXCR anew, one entry per CDR3 protein. The sample has more than 650,000 distinct CDR3 sequences, less than 70% seen once. This clonotype has a handful of counts. As yet, its antigen is unknown. The V end lost 1 base, the J end lost 9 bases, and 22 bases lay between the germline ends. Germline V lookup: CDR1 SGHNT, CDR2 YENEEA. CDR3 length: 16 residues. Whole-study findings and limits: The CMV status of each donor remained undetermined, and this could have confounded shifts in expanded clonotypes. While age rose, TCR beta diversity per million T cells dropped in a roughly linear way.

Specimen: blood. This TCR came from a man older than 75 in good health. The J gene is TRBJ2-7, the V gene TRBV11-3; possibly TRBD1 or TRBD2 for D (5 bases each). Here the CDR3 DNA reads TGTGCCAGCAGCTTAGGGGGGAGCGGAGCCCCCGTGAGGCAGTACTTC. Residues: CASSLGGSGAPVRQYF.